Below are 5 T cell receptor beta chains sequenced from a single sample in a study of Graves' ophthalmopathy and Graves' hyperthyroidism. Amplified TCR beta CDR3 regions were obtained using RNA transcripts as template. First-round RT-PCR used HTBI primers; second-round multiplex PCR followed. From the multiplex PCR reads, TCRdb called clonotypes with MiXCR, one entry per CDR3 protein. The sample consists of around 50,000 distinct CDR3 sequences, around 50% of them appearing once. Input material: peripheral blood. Every receptor here comes from an adult man with Graves' ophthalmopathy.

The chain recombines TRBV25-1 with TRBJ2-5, with D possibly being TRBD1 (6 bases). This CDR3 comprises 15 residues. CDR1 and CDR2 (germline): MGHDK, SYGVNS. Trimming pared 2 bases from V and 1 base from J, leaving 11 bases between. CDR3 amino acids: CASSEASGAQETQYF. Here the CDR3 DNA reads TGTGCCAGCAGTGAAGCCTCAGGGGCCCAAGAGACCCAGTACTTC.

This clonotype was recorded a few times. The genes are TRBV20-1 and TRBJ2-7; D not certain. Deletions cut 0 bases from V and 6 bases from J, with 15 bases between. CDR3 length equals 14 residues. Per germline, CDR1 DFQATT and CDR2 SNEGSKA (reference sequence). CDR3 DNA sequence: TGCAGTGCTAGAGATTTTAACTACGGTGTCGAGCAGTACTTC. This codes for CSARDFNYGVEQYF.

The V gene is TRBV2, the J gene TRBJ1-3; weak D call: TRBD1 (6 bases). Germline CDR1 SNHLY, CDR2 FYNNEI. V was cut by 6 bases and J by 4 bases, with 10 bases left in between. This CDR3 region has 13 residues. The CDR3 region has the DNA TGTGCCAGCAGACAGGGTTTCGGAAACACCATATATTTT. Translation gives CASRQGFGNTIYF.

The rearrangement uses TRBV20-1 and TRBJ2-7; possible D gene TRBD2, 6 bases. This CDR3 has 14 residues. Trimming removed 0 bases from V and 0 bases from J, with 9 bases in between. The germline CDR1 and CDR2 sequences are DFQATT and SNEGSKA (reference sequence). CDR3 residues: CSARDRGSSYEQYF. The DNA of the CDR3 is TGCAGTGCTAGAGATCGGGGGAGCTCCTACGAGCAGTACTTC.

J is TRBJ1-5 and V is TRBV6-9, with D uncertain. Trimming stripped 6 bases from V and 10 bases from J, with 19 bases between. Germline V gene data show CDR1 as MNHGY and CDR2 as SVAAGI. The CDR3 runs 14 residues. CDR3 bases: TGTGCCAGCAGCCCCTCCTCCCGGGTTCGACCCCAGCATTTT. This translates into CASSPSSRVRPQHF.